These T cell receptor beta chains were read from a single sample in a study of PD-1 blockade in classical Hodgkin lymphoma. Only in-frame clones appear in the TCRdb table, and some are missing; sequencing was by immunoSEQ multiplex PCR. Of roughly 50,000 clones listed, 81% were seen once; the top ten hold approximately 15%. This material consisted of peripheral blood mononuclear cells (PBMCs), taken at baseline. These receptors all stem from a human donor with classical Hodgkin lymphoma. CDR3s include the opening cysteine and the closing phenylalanine or tryptophan. D genes are given only for firm matches. Expanded clones get a size class; other rows say once, few or many, or leave the size out.

abundance: .
v_gene: TRBV12-5
j_gene: TRBJ2-7
d_gene: TRBD2
len: 13
CDR3aa: CASSVAGGYEQYF
CDR3nt: TGTGCTAGCTCGGTAGCGGGAGGCTACGAGCAGTACTTC

abundance: .
v_gene: TRBV27
j_gene: TRBJ2-7
d_gene: .
len: 15
CDR3aa: CASYLSGKPLHEQYF
CDR3nt: TGTGCCAGCTACCTCAGCGGAAAACCCCTCCACGAGCAGTACTTC

abundance: .
v_gene: TRBV19
j_gene: TRBJ2-1
d_gene: .
len: 16
CDR3aa: CASSITARSSYNEQFF
CDR3nt: TGTGCCAGTAGTATAACCGCGCGGAGCTCCTACAATGAGCAGTTCTTC

abundance: .
v_gene: TRBV19
j_gene: TRBJ1-1
d_gene: .
len: 13
CDR3aa: CASSMYGNTEAFF
CDR3nt: TGTGCCAGTAGTATGTACGGGAACACTGAAGCTTTCTTT

abundance: .
v_gene: TRBV4-3
j_gene: TRBJ2-3
d_gene: TRBD2
len: 15
CDR3aa: CASSQDGGRADTQYF
CDR3nt: TGCGCCAGCAGCCAAGATGGAGGGAGGGCAGATACGCAGTATTTT

abundance: .
v_gene: TRBV5-1
j_gene: TRBJ2-3
d_gene: TRBD2
len: 16
CDR3aa: CASSLGAGVDYDTQYF
CDR3nt: TGCGCCAGCAGCTTGGGAGCGGGGGTCGACTATGATACGCAGTATTTT

abundance: once
v_gene: TRBV19
j_gene: TRBJ2-1
d_gene: TRBD1
len: 15
CDR3aa: CASSGDRGKSFEQFF
CDR3nt: TGTGCCAGTAGTGGCGACAGGGGGAAATCATTTGAGCAGTTCTTC

abundance: .
v_gene: TRBV10-3
j_gene: TRBJ2-1
d_gene: .
len: 16
CDR3aa: CAISGNWKDNYNEQFF
CDR3nt: TGTGCCATCAGTGGCAATTGGAAGGACAACTACAATGAGCAGTTCTTC

abundance: .
v_gene: TRBV7-9
j_gene: TRBJ2-5
d_gene: .
len: 15
CDR3aa: CASSLAYGREETQYF
CDR3nt: TGTGCCAGCAGCTTAGCTTACGGCCGAGAAGAGACCCAGTACTTC

abundance: .
v_gene: TRBV10-3
j_gene: TRBJ2-7
d_gene: .
len: 11
CDR3aa: CAISVAYEQYF
CDR3nt: TGTGCCATCAGTGTAGCCTACGAGCAGTACTTC

abundance: .
v_gene: TRBV9
j_gene: TRBJ2-5
d_gene: TRBD1
len: 14
CDR3aa: CASSATGAAETQYF
CDR3nt: TGTGCCAGCAGCGCGACAGGGGCAGCAGAGACCCAGTACTTC

abundance: once
v_gene: TRBV7-2
j_gene: TRBJ2-5
d_gene: .
len: 16
CDR3aa: CASSLGVFRNQETQYF
CDR3nt: TGTGCCAGCAGCTTAGGAGTTTTCAGGAATCAAGAGACCCAGTACTTC

abundance: .
v_gene: TRBV19
j_gene: TRBJ1-2
d_gene: .
len: 14
CDR3aa: CASSIHGTEYGYTF
CDR3nt: TGTGCCAGTAGTATCCATGGGACTGAGTATGGCTACACCTTC

abundance: .
v_gene: TRBV4-2
j_gene: TRBJ2-7
d_gene: TRBD2
len: 16
CDR3aa: CASSQDQGLAVYEQYF
CDR3nt: TGTGCCAGCAGCCAAGATCAAGGACTAGCGGTCTACGAGCAGTACTTC

abundance: .
v_gene: TRBV2
j_gene: TRBJ1-5
d_gene: .
len: 14
CDR3aa: CASTWTGGRQPQHF
CDR3nt: TGTGCCAGCACTTGGACGGGAGGCCGGCAGCCCCAGCATTTT

abundance: .
v_gene: TRBV4-1
j_gene: TRBJ1-3
d_gene: .
len: 16
CDR3aa: CASSQAKTGSGNTIYF
CDR3nt: TGCGCCAGCAGCCAAGCGAAAACAGGCTCTGGAAACACCATATATTTT

abundance: .
v_gene: TRBV10-3
j_gene: TRBJ2-3
d_gene: .
len: 12
CDR3aa: CAISDNTDTQYF
CDR3nt: TGTGCCATCAGTGACAACACAGATACGCAGTATTTT

abundance: once
v_gene: TRBV2
j_gene: TRBJ2-5
d_gene: TRBD1
len: 15
CDR3aa: CASSADRGEGETQYF
CDR3nt: TGTGCCAGCAGTGCGGACAGGGGAGAGGGAGAGACCCAGTACTTC

abundance: .
v_gene: TRBV29-1
j_gene: TRBJ2-1
d_gene: TRBD1
len: 16
CDR3aa: CSVLRQGASSYNEQFF
CDR3nt: TGCAGCGTTCTCCGACAGGGGGCAAGCTCCTACAATGAGCAGTTCTTC

abundance: .
v_gene: TRBV7-9
j_gene: TRBJ2-6
d_gene: .
len: 15
CDR3aa: CASSLWLSGANVLTF
CDR3nt: TGTGCCAGCAGCTTATGGCTCTCTGGGGCCAACGTCCTGACTTTC

abundance: .
v_gene: TRBV5-1
j_gene: TRBJ1-5
d_gene: .
len: 15
CDR3aa: CASSPGTNSNQPQHF
CDR3nt: TGCGCCAGCAGCCCCGGGACAAATAGCAATCAGCCCCAGCATTTT

abundance: .
v_gene: TRBV14
j_gene: TRBJ1-2
d_gene: .
len: 18
CDR3aa: CASSQFGEGGSIRQGYTF
CDR3nt: TGTGCCAGCAGCCAATTTGGAGAAGGGGGGTCCATACGGCAAGGCTACACCTTC

abundance: .
v_gene: TRBV4-1
j_gene: TRBJ2-5
d_gene: .
len: 15
CDR3aa: CASSQGSRGGETQYF
CDR3nt: TGCGCCAGCAGCCAAGGCAGCAGGGGGGGAGAGACCCAGTACTTC

abundance: .
v_gene: TRBV19
j_gene: TRBJ1-5
d_gene: .
len: 14
CDR3aa: CASVKTVGNQPQHF
CDR3nt: TGTGCCAGTGTGAAGACAGTAGGCAATCAGCCCCAGCATTTT

abundance: .
v_gene: TRBV5-1
j_gene: TRBJ2-7
d_gene: .
len: 16
CDR3aa: CASSASNFTPTYEQYF
CDR3nt: TGCGCCAGCAGCGCAAGCAATTTTACACCGACCTACGAGCAGTACTTC

abundance: .
v_gene: TRBV30
j_gene: TRBJ2-7
d_gene: .
len: 14
CDR3aa: CAWTLDTFPYEQYF
CDR3nt: TGTGCCTGGACATTGGACACCTTCCCCTACGAGCAGTACTTC

abundance: .
v_gene: TRBV5-4
j_gene: TRBJ1-1
d_gene: .
len: 14
CDR3aa: CASSSWTVNTEAFF
CDR3nt: TGTGCCAGCAGCTCCTGGACAGTGAACACTGAAGCTTTCTTT